The following is a TCR beta chain sequence with its context. The antigen is not known. TCRdb keeps only in-frame clones here, not all; method: immunoSEQ multiplex PCR. The sample has 43,000 or so clones; approximately 80% are singletons. The data derive from a study of Ad26.COV2.S vaccination and SARS-CoV-2 variants. Overall study findings and caveats: Those who received vaccine or placebo ended up with similar non-spike TCR breadth. The TCR breadth and depth analyses may have produced an underestimate of total T cell responses. Vaccine recipients had higher spike-specific TCR breadth than placebo recipients. After vaccination, substantial breadth of spike-specific CD8+ and CD4+ responses was reported.

J lost 4 bases, V lost 0 bases, and 3 bases had no gene match. CDR3 length: 16 residues. Germline lookup yields CDR1 SGDLS and CDR2 YYNGEE. The receptor comes from a human donor who had recovered from COVID-19. The V call is TRBV9, the J call TRBJ2-1; TRBD2 matches at 11 bases. The sample in question was peripheral blood, obtained after recovery from COVID-19. CDR3 bases: TGTGCCAGCAGCGTAGAACTAGCGGGGGTGTACAATGAGCAGTTCTTC. It specifies CASSVELAGVYNEQFF. Full variable domain (outside the CDR3, taken from reference TRBV9 and TRBJ2-1): DSGVTQTPKHLITATGQRVTLRCSPRSGDLSVYWYQQSLDQGLQFLIQYYNGEERAKGNILERFSAQQFPDLHSELNLSSLELGDSALYFCASSVELAGVYNEQFFGPGTRLTVL.